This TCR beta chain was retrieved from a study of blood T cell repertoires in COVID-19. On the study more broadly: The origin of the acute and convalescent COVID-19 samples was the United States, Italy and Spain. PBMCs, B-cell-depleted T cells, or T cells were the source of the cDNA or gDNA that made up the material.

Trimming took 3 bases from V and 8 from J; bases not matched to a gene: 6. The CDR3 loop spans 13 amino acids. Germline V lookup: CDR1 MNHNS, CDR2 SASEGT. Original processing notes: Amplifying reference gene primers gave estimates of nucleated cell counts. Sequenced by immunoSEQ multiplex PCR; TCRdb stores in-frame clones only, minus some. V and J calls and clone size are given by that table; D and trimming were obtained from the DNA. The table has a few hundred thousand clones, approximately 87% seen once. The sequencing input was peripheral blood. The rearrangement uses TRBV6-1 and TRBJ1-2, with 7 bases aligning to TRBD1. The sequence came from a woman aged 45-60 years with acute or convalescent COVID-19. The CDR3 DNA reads TGTGCCAGCAGTGACGGGGCAGGGGGAGGCTACACCTTC. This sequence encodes CASSDGAGGGYTF.